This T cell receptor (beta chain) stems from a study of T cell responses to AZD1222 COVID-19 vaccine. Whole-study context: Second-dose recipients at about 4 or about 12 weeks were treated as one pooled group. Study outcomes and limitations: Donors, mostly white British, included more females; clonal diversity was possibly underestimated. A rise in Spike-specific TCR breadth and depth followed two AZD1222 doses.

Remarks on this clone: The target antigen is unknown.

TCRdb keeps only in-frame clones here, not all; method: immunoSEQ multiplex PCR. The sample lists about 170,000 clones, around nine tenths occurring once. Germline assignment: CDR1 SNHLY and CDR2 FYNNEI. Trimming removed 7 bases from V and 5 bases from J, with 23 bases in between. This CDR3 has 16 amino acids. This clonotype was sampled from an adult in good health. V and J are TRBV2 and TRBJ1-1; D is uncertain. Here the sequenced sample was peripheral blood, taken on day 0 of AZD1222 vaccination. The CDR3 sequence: CASNIKSRAAGTEAFF. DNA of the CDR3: TGTGCCAGCAATATAAAAAGTCGGGCCGCAGGTACTGAAGCTTTCTTT.